The present entry profiles one T cell receptor beta chain with its context. Its specificity is not known. This sample is part of a study of CXCR3-negative and CXCR3-positive naive CD8 T cells. Looking at the study overall: Overall TRB read output was about 135 million, and each library contained about 1.5 +/- 0.3 million reads. Study-wide findings and caveats: The TRBV-TRBJ usage of naive CXCR3-negative and CXCR3-positive cells was similar, but that of memory cells differed.

This CDR3 is 17 amino acids long. Germline values: CDR1 MDHEN, CDR2 SYDVKM. Every individual CD8+ T cell subset underwent sorting in triplicate at more than 250,000 cells apiece. The study made its TRB cDNA libraries by 5' RACE, adding UMI labels. TCRdb reprocessed the 5' RACE reads and reports one entry per CDR3 protein, with no DNA. This repertoire comprises about 38,000 distinct CDR3 sequences; its ten largest clones make up more than 14%. The sequence was obtained from a human donor in good health. Some clones in this sample may be carry-over from other donors' samples. The sequencing sample was made of memory CD8+ T cells from blood. The chain combines TRBV28 with TRBJ1-1; TCRdb lists TRBD1, though no DNA is available to test this call. This chain's CDR3 is CASTGVQAVVGNTEAFF.